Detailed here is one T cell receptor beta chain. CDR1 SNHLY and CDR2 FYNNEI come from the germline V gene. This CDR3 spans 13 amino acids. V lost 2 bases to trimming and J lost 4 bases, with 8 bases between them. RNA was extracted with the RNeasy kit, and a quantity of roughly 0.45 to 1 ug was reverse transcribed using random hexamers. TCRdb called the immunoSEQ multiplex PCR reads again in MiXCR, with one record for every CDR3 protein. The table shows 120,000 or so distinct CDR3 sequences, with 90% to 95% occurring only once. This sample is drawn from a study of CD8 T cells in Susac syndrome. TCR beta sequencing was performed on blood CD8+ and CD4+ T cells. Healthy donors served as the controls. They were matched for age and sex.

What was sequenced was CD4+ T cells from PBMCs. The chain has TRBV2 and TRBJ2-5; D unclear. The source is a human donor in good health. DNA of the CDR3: TGTGCCAGCAGTGAAATGTACGGAGAGACCCAGTACTTC. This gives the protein CASSEMYGETQYF. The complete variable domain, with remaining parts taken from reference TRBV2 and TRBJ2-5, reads EPEVTQTPSHQVTQMGQEVILRCVPISNHLYFYWYRQILGQKVEFLVSFYNNEISEKSEIFDDQFSVERPDGSNFTLKIRSTKLEDSAMYFCASSEMYGETQYFGPGTRLLVL.